The 20 T cell receptor beta chains presented below share a single source sample, sequenced in a study of CD8+ T cells in alopecia areata. As the sequencing template, cDNA was produced by extracting RNA and reverse transcribing it. Generated by immunoSEQ multiplex PCR, the TCRdb table keeps only in-frame clones and is missing some. Found here are around 100,000 clones, 55% of them singletons; the top ten hold around 8.5%. Material: CD4+ T cells sorted from blood. These TCRs come from a human donor in good health.

This clone was seen only a few times. The V call is TRBV28, the J call TRBJ1-4, with unresolved D. V lost 5 bases, J lost 6 bases, and 7 bases lay in between. Germline loops: CDR1 MDHEN, CDR2 SYDVKM. The CDR3 covers 12 residues. In DNA form, the CDR3 reads TGTGCCAGCAGTCCATCGGATGAAAAACTGTTTTTT. The encoded protein is CASSPSDEKLFF.

The J gene is TRBJ1-1, the V gene TRBV5-6; a possible D gene is TRBD1 (6 bases). CDR1 is SGHDT and CDR2 is YYEEEE in the germline V gene. This CDR3 is built from 14 residues. Trimming left V 1 base short and J 4 bases short, with 11 bases between. DNA of the CDR3: TGTGCCAGCAGCTTGCGGGGGGCTGGCACTGAAGCTTTCTTT. Its protein is CASSLRGAGTEAFF. Filled out from reference TRBV5-6 and TRBJ1-1, the complete variable domain reads DAGVTQSPTHLIKTRGQQVTLRCSPKSGHDTVSWYQQALGQGPQFIFQYYEEEERQRGNFPDRFSGHQFPNYSSELNVNALLLGDSALYLCASSLRGAGTEAFFGQGTRLTVV.

This clone showed up just a few times. The chain combines TRBV30 with TRBJ2-7; 8 bases map to TRBD1. After removal of 0 bases from V and 4 bases from J, the junction contained 8 bases not matched to a gene. The germline V gene has CDR1 GTSNPN and CDR2 SVGIG (reference sequence). The CDR3 covers 15 residues. CDR3 protein: CAWSVHQGALYEQYF. Written as DNA, the CDR3 is TGTGCCTGGAGTGTACATCAGGGGGCGCTTTACGAGCAGTACTTC.

CDR3 DNA: TGTGCCAGCAGGCTTAGCGGGGGCGGGACCGGGGAGCTGTTTTTT. Protein sequence: CASRLSGGGTGELFF. The V call is TRBV27, the J call TRBJ2-2; 9 positions agree with TRBD2. CDR3 length: 15 amino acids. CDR1 is MNHEY and CDR2 is SMNVEV in the germline V gene (reference sequence). The V and J ends lost 6 bases and 5 bases, in that order; junction bases with no gene match: 7.

This rearrangement joins TRBV7-2 to TRBJ2-7; D unclear. From germline, CDR1 is SGHTA and CDR2 FQGNSA. The CDR3 loop spans 13 amino acids. V shed 5 bases and J shed 0 bases, with 8 bases lying between them. CDR3 protein: CASSNGFSYEQYF. The DNA of the CDR3 is TGTGCCAGCAGCAACGGGTTCTCCTACGAGCAGTACTTC.

This chain connects TRBV2 to TRBJ2-3, with D unclear. With 6 bases removed from V and 2 bases from J, the gap between germline ends came to 9 bases. This CDR3 spans 13 amino acids. The V gene's germline CDR1 is SNHLY and CDR2 FYNNEI. The CDR3 DNA reads TGTGCCAGCAGGGGCGAACACACAGATACGCAGTATTTT. As protein: CASRGEHTDTQYF.

The V and J genes are TRBV29-1 and TRBJ1-1, with unresolved D. CDR1 and CDR2 from the germline V gene are SQVTM and ANQGSEA. The CDR3 is 13 amino acids. Trimming stripped 6 bases from V and 0 bases from J, with 11 bases between. CDR3 in DNA: TGCAGCGTCACGCCGTACCTGAACACTGAAGCTTTCTTT. It yields the protein CSVTPYLNTEAFF.

This clone appeared a few times. The chain links TRBV15 to TRBJ2-3; D remains unclear. V gave up 0 bases and J gave up 2 bases, with 3 bases separating them. This CDR3 contains 13 residues. Germline V gene lookup returns CDR1 LNHNV and CDR2 YYDKDF (reference sequence). The CDR3 loop reads CATSRDLTDTQYF. The CDR3 coding sequence is TGTGCCACCAGCAGAGATCTCACAGATACGCAGTATTTT. Based on the CDR3 plus reference TRBV15 and TRBJ2-3, the full variable domain is DAMVIQNPRYQVTQFGKPVTLSCSQTLNHNVMYWYQQKSSQAPKLLFHYYDKDFNNEADTPDNFQSRRPNTSFCFLDIRSPGLGDTAMYLCATSRDLTDTQYFGPGTRLTVL.

This clone has only a few counts. The genes are TRBV5-1 and TRBJ2-5, with 14 positions matching TRBD2. V dropped 3 bases and J dropped 0; count of bases not matched to a gene: 1. The CDR3 sequence is 16 residues long. Per germline, CDR1 SGHRS and CDR2 YFSETQ. CDR3 sequence (DNA): TGCGCCAGCAGCTCGGGACTAGCGGGGGACCAAGAGACCCAGTACTTC. The encoded protein is CASSSGLAGDQETQYF. Using reference TRBV5-1 and TRBJ2-5 for the parts outside the CDR3, the full variable domain is KAGVTQTPRYLIKTRGQQVTLSCSPISGHRSVSWYQQTPGQGLQFLFEYFSETQRNKGNFPGRFSGRQFSNSRSEMNVSTLELGDSALYLCASSSGLAGDQETQYFGPGTRLLVL.

The sample holds one count of this clone. This chain links TRBV7-9 with TRBJ2-7; the D gene could be TRBD1 or TRBD2 (5 bases each). Per the germline V gene, CDR1 is SEHNR and CDR2 is FQNEAQ (reference sequence). The CDR3 loop spans 12 amino acids. With 5 bases removed from V and 12 bases from J, the gap between germline ends came to 17 bases. The CDR3 protein is CASSRGTANPYF. As DNA, the CDR3 is TGTGCCAGCAGCCGGGGCACGGCAAATCCGTACTTC.

In its sample, this clone was seen a few times. This chain uses TRBV18 with TRBJ2-2; D gene uncertain. CDR3 length: 13 residues. V was clipped by 3 bases and J by 4 bases, with 6 bases between them. CDR1 is KGHSH, CDR2 LQKENI, per germline. This CDR3 is CASSPTSTGELFF. DNA of the CDR3: TGTGCCAGCTCACCGACTTCCACCGGGGAGCTGTTTTTT.

The chain combines TRBV4-1 with TRBJ2-5; 8 nucleotides agree with TRBD1. The J segment lost 4 bases and the V segment lost 1 base, leaving 5 bases of the junction unmatched. The CDR3 is made up of 15 amino acids. The germline V gene encodes CDR1 MGHRA and CDR2 YSYEKL. The CDR3 nucleotides read TGCGCCAGCAGCCAAGGACAGGGGATCTTAGAGACCCAGTACTTC. It encodes CASSQGQGILETQYF.

J is TRBJ1-2 and V is TRBV18; D gene uncertain. Germline V gene lookup returns CDR1 KGHSH and CDR2 LQKENI. This CDR3 comprises 14 residues. Deletions cut 3 bases from V and 3 bases from J, with 11 bases between. CDR3 bases: TGTGCCAGCTCACCGTCCGGGGATTACTATGGCTACACCTTC. Translating it yields CASSPSGDYYGYTF.

The rearrangement links TRBV5-1 to TRBJ2-3; TRBD1 agrees at 7 bases. CDR3 length equals 17 residues. Germline CDR1 and CDR2: SGHRS and YFSETQ. Losses at the gene ends were 4 bases for V and 1 base for J; bases not matched to a gene: 12. CDR3 nucleotides: TGCGCCAGCAGCCCGATCTCCAGGGGGTTGCGCACAGATACGCAGTATTTT. This codes for CASSPISRGLRTDTQYF.

This chain uses TRBV5-1 with TRBJ1-1; D unclear. CDR3 size: 14 residues. Germline V gene data show CDR1 as SGHRS and CDR2 as YFSETQ. Trimming removed 1 base from V and 4 bases from J, with 11 bases in between. The CDR3 DNA reads TGCGCCAGCAGCTTGATCGGTCAGTCCACTGAAGCTTTCTTT. This codes for CASSLIGQSTEAFF.

This clone was counted once. The chain's CDR3 is CASSPRLSYNSPLHF. The CDR3 DNA follows: TGTGCCAGCAGCCCTCGACTGAGCTATAATTCACCCCTCCACTTT. This sequence joins TRBV4-2 and TRBJ1-6; D uncertain. With 4 bases removed from V and 3 bases from J, the gap between germline ends came to 10 bases. There are 15 residues in the CDR3. Germline-derived CDR1 and CDR2 are LGHNA and YNFKEQ.

The chain carries TRBV9 and TRBJ1-2, with D possibly being TRBD1 (5 bases). CDR1 and CDR2 (germline): SGDLS, YYNGEE. This CDR3 is 13 amino acids long. The V and J ends lost 0 bases and 4 bases respectively, with 7 bases between them. Here the CDR3 DNA reads TGTGCCAGCAGCGTAGAGACAGCCTATGGCTACACCTTC. Translating it yields CASSVETAYGYTF.

This clone was counted between two and nine times. V usage is TRBV18 and J usage is TRBJ2-7, with D maybe TRBD1 (5 bases). The CDR3 spans 14 residues. Trimming stripped 3 bases from V and 2 bases from J, with 11 bases between. Germline-derived CDR1 and CDR2 are KGHSH and LQKENI. CDR3 sequence (DNA): TGTGCCAGCTCACCTCAGGGTCCCCCCTACGAGCAGTACTTC. It is translated as CASSPQGPPYEQYF. Looking up the rest from reference TRBV18 and TRBJ2-7 gives the full variable domain: NAGVMQNPRHLVRRRGQEARLRCSPMKGHSHVYWYRQLPEEGLKFMVYLQKENIIDESGMPKERFSAEFPKEGPSILRIQQVVRGDSAAYFCASSPQGPPYEQYFGPGTRLTVT.

The chain links TRBV4-2 to TRBJ2-1, with 7 bases identical to TRBD2. CDR3 length: 17 residues. Germline CDR1 reads LGHNA; CDR2 reads YNFKEQ. Germline trimming cut 0 bases from V and 0 bases from J; bases unmatched to any gene: 5. CDR3 in amino acids: CASSQEPGGSSYNEQFF. The CDR3 bases are TGTGCCAGCAGCCAAGAACCGGGGGGAAGCTCCTACAATGAGCAGTTCTTC.

V is TRBV29-1 and J is TRBJ1-1, with D uncertain. The V end was cut by 6 bases, the J end by 1 base, with 9 bases between. The CDR3 runs 12 residues. Germline V CDR1 and CDR2: SQVTM, ANQGSEA. CDR3 residues: CSVGNRNTEAFF. CDR3 DNA sequence: TGCAGCGTGGGAAACAGGAACACTGAAGCTTTCTTT.